A single sample gave rise to the 21 T cell receptor beta chains below, sequenced in a study of Graves' ophthalmopathy and Graves' hyperthyroidism. RNA served as the template for amplifying TCR beta CDR3 regions. RT-PCR with HTBI primers came first, then second-round multiplex PCR. TCRdb ran MiXCR on the multiplex PCR reads and lists one entry per CDR3 protein. The sample shows 300,000 to 500,000 distinct CDR3 sequences, approximately 15% of them seen only once. Sequencing used peripheral blood. The receptors were sampled from a woman aged 18-29 years with stable Graves' hyperthyroidism.

About this clonotype itself: The conserved final phenylalanine or tryptophan is absent from the CDR3, which likely points to a read error. V is TRBV5-1 and J is TRBJ1-5, with D unclear. V gave up 0 bases and J gave up 4 bases, with 5 bases separating them. The CDR3 loop spans 13 amino acids. From germline, CDR1 is SGHRS and CDR2 YFSETQ. As DNA, the CDR3 is TGCGCCAGCAGCTTGGACAGAAATCAGCCCCAGCATTTG. Its protein product is CASSLDRNQPQHL.

This clonotype was seen many times. The chain couples TRBV27 to TRBJ1-2; unclear D gene. V was clipped by 7 bases and J by 6 bases, with 12 bases between them. The CDR3 has 12 amino acids. Germline lookup yields CDR1 MNHEY and CDR2 SMNVEV (reference sequence). CDR3 residues: CASTTAGHGYTF. CDR3 DNA sequence: TGTGCCAGCACCACGGCAGGTCATGGCTACACCTTC.

Turning to this clonotype: The junction and the germline gene differ at one end; a read error may be behind it. The J gene is TRBJ2-5, the V gene TRBV18, with D possibly TRBD1 on 6 matching bases. The length of the CDR3 is 14 residues. Germline values: CDR1 KGHSH, CDR2 LQKENI. The DNA of the CDR3 is TGTGCCAGCTCACCAAGGCAGGGGCAAGAGACCAAGTACTTC. Protein: CASSPRQGQETKYF.

Many counts were recorded for this clonotype. The rearrangement joins TRBV12-5 to TRBJ2-7; TRBD1 aligns across 8 bases. In germline, CDR1 is LGHNT, CDR2 FRNRAP. Germline trimming cut 6 bases from V and 4 bases from J; bases unmatched to any gene: 8. The CDR3 spans 14 residues. The CDR3 protein is CASGRRDRMYEQYF. CDR3 in DNA: TGTGCTAGTGGCCGCCGGGACAGGATGTACGAGCAGTACTTC.

This clonotype came up many times. The chain links TRBV7-8 to TRBJ2-5, with D tentatively TRBD2 (6 bases). This CDR3 spans 15 amino acids. CDR1 and CDR2 from the germline V gene are SGHVS and FQNEAQ. V was clipped by 4 bases and J by 5 bases, with 17 bases between them. The CDR3 sequence is CASSSGLSVAETQYF. The CDR3 DNA follows: TGTGCCAGCAGCTCGGGACTTTCCGTCGCGGAGACCCAGTACTTC.

This clonotype was seen only a few times. The rearrangement uses TRBV5-5 and TRBJ2-5; 9 bases align to TRBD2. V shed 0 bases and J 5 bases; nucleotides not matched to a gene: 8. The CDR3 totals 16 residues. Germline loops: CDR1 SGHKS, CDR2 YYEKEE (reference sequence). This chain's CDR3 is CASSLAVASGTETQYF. For the CDR3, the DNA is TGTGCCAGCAGCTTGGCCGTCGCTAGCGGGACGGAGACCCAGTACTTC.

This clonotype was observed at least ten times. This may stem from a read error, because a much larger clone lies one nucleotide away. The V gene is TRBV6-5, the J gene TRBJ1-1; the D gene is possibly TRBD1 (6 bases). This CDR3 is 13 amino acids long. Deletions cut 2 bases from V and 3 bases from J, with 7 bases between. Germline V gives CDR1 MNHEY, CDR2 SVGAGI. CDR3: CASSYKGDTEAFF. For the CDR3, the DNA is TGTGCCAGCAGTTACAAGGGGGACACTGAAGCTTTCTTT.

In its sample, this clonotype was seen many times. The chain combines TRBV6-2 or TRBV6-3 with TRBJ2-7, with D unresolved. CDR3 length equals 15 residues. In germline, CDR1 is MNHEY, CDR2 SVGEGT. V lost 6 bases, J lost 2 bases, and 17 bases lay in between. CDR3 nucleotides: TGTGCCAGCAGCCCTGACACGTTTTGGGCCTACGAGCAGTACTTC. Translated, it gives CASSPDTFWAYEQYF.

There are many counts of this clonotype. The chain combines TRBV7-2 with TRBJ1-1; perhaps TRBD1 as D (5 bases). CDR3 length: 13 residues. Germline loops: CDR1 SGHTA, CDR2 FQGNSA. V was clipped by 3 bases and J by 6 bases, with 11 bases between them. As DNA, the CDR3 is TGTGCCAGCAGCTTGGGACCATTGTCTGAAGCTTTCTTT. Translation gives CASSLGPLSEAFF.

The chain has TRBV18 and TRBJ1-1; D not certain. The germline gives CDR1 KGHSH, CDR2 LQKENI. CDR3 length: 15 amino acids. V lost 1 base and J 4 bases, leaving 13 bases between the germline ends. In DNA, the CDR3 is TGTGCCAGCTCACCACTGGAACGCGTCTTCACTGAAGCTTTCTTT. This gives the protein CASSPLERVFTEAFF. Based on the CDR3 plus reference TRBV18 and TRBJ1-1, the full variable domain is NAGVMQNPRHLVRRRGQEARLRCSPMKGHSHVYWYRQLPEEGLKFMVYLQKENIIDESGMPKERFSAEFPKEGPSILRIQQVVRGDSAAYFCASSPLERVFTEAFFGQGTRLTVV.

This clonotype was observed many times. The chain joins TRBV28 to TRBJ1-1; no reliable D call. The CDR3 is 10 residues long. Between the trimmed V and J ends, which lost 3 bases and 7 bases, there was a span of 3 bases. The germline V gene encodes CDR1 MDHEN and CDR2 SYDVKM. The chain's CDR3 is CASSFREAFF. CDR3 DNA sequence: TGTGCCAGCAGTTTCCGTGAAGCTTTCTTT.

The table lists this clonotype with many counts. The gene calls are TRBV6-1 and TRBJ1-2; D is unclear. The V end lost 6 bases, the J end lost 6 bases, and 14 bases lay between the germline ends. Germline CDR1 MNHNS, CDR2 SASEGT. The CDR3 runs to 13 residues. This CDR3 is CASRVQPLDGYTF. The CDR3 bases are TGTGCCAGCAGAGTACAGCCCCTGGATGGCTACACCTTC.

This clonotype has ten or more counts. This sequence joins TRBV6-5 and TRBJ1-2; 7 bases agree with TRBD1. CDR1 and CDR2 from the germline V gene are MNHEY and SVGAGI. V was pared by 4 bases and J by 1 base, with 6 bases of the junction left unmatched. The CDR3 is 15 amino acids. This CDR3 is CASSFVTGDNYGYTF. CDR3 DNA sequence: TGTGCCAGCAGTTTCGTTACAGGGGATAACTATGGCTACACCTTC.

This clonotype was seen a few times. This chain connects TRBV5-1 to TRBJ1-1; maybe TRBD1 (6 bases). The CDR3 consists of 16 residues. Per germline, CDR1 SGHRS and CDR2 YFSETQ. With 3 bases removed from V and 0 bases from J, the gap between germline ends came to 15 bases. CDR3 in amino acids: CASSSTGTVLNTEAFF. DNA for the CDR3: TGCGCCAGCAGCTCTACAGGGACGGTCCTGAACACTGAAGCTTTCTTT.

This clonotype was counted at least ten times. The genes are TRBV12-3 or TRBV12-4 and TRBJ1-1; possible D gene TRBD1, 5 bases. CDR3 size: 13 residues. V lost 4 bases and J lost 4, with 10 bases in between. CDR3 amino acids: CASSSRQITEAFF. The DNA of the CDR3 is TGTGCCAGCAGTTCTCGACAGATCACTGAAGCTTTCTTT.

In its sample, this clonotype was seen many times. V gene TRBV15 combines with J gene TRBJ1-2; D unresolved. The CDR3 totals 15 residues. Trimming removed 2 bases at V and 4 bases at J, with 14 bases between. Germline values: CDR1 LNHNV, CDR2 YYDKDF (reference sequence). The CDR3 DNA sequence: TGTGCCACCAGCAGAACGGAGGGTATTGGCTATGGCTACACCTTC. Protein sequence: CATSRTEGIGYGYTF.

The chain is built from TRBV27 and TRBJ1-3; D remains unclear. The CDR3 is 13 residues long. Trimming removed 6 bases from V and 1 base from J, with 7 bases in between. The germline V gene encodes CDR1 MNHEY and CDR2 SMNVEV (reference sequence). The chain's CDR3 is CASRRFSGNTIYF. CDR3 bases: TGTGCCAGCAGACGGTTTTCTGGAAACACCATATATTTT.

This clonotype showed up many times. V is TRBV27 and J is TRBJ1-2; possibly TRBD1 for D (6 bases). This CDR3 comprises 15 residues. The germline V gene has CDR1 MNHEY and CDR2 SMNVEV (reference sequence). V was clipped by 0 bases and J by 4 bases, with 12 bases between them. CDR3 amino acids: CASSLSIIGGYGYTF. The CDR3 bases are TGTGCCAGCAGTTTATCGATAATAGGGGGCTATGGCTACACCTTC.

This clonotype was counted only a few times. The V and J genes are TRBV27 and TRBJ1-2; D not resolved. This CDR3 region has 15 residues. Trimming shortened V by 3 bases and J by 1 base, and 12 bases separated the two germline ends. Germline CDR1 and CDR2: MNHEY and SMNVEV (reference sequence). The CDR3 is CASSFLTELNYGYTF. CDR3 coding DNA: TGTGCCAGCAGTTTTCTGACGGAACTTAACTATGGCTACACCTTC.

This clonotype showed up many times. The chain combines TRBV5-1 with TRBJ1-1, with D perhaps matching TRBD1 (5 bases). This CDR3 spans 14 amino acids. CDR1 and CDR2 (germline): SGHRS, YFSETQ. Trimming took 4 bases from V and 11 from J, leaving 21 bases between them. The CDR3 here is CASSQELDGEGAFF. CDR3 bases: TGCGCCAGCAGCCAAGAACTGGACGGAGAGGGGGCTTTCTTT.

This clonotype was seen ten or more times. V gene TRBV12-3 or TRBV12-4 combines with J gene TRBJ2-4; maybe TRBD2 (5 bases). The CDR3 covers 14 residues. Trimming left V 5 bases short and J 0 bases short, with 8 bases between. CDR3 sequence reads: CASSLGVAKNIQYF. The CDR3 region has the DNA TGTGCCAGCAGTCTCGGGGTAGCCAAAAACATTCAGTACTTC.